This entry features one T cell receptor (beta chain) sequence. What it binds is unknown. This specimen belongs to a study of T cell responses to AZD1222 COVID-19 vaccine. General study results and limits: Baseline seropositivity characterized only a handful of AZD1222 recipients. Females outnumbered males among donors, who were mostly white British; clonal diversity was possibly underestimated.

Here immunoSEQ multiplex PCR was the method, and the copy in TCRdb shows in-frame clones only, minus some. The sample lists 100,000 to 150,000 clones, about nine tenths seen once, with approximately 2% in the top ten. Sequencing used peripheral blood, obtained 28 days after the second AZD1222 dose. The clonotype was recovered from an adult who received the AZD1222 COVID-19 vaccine.

The CDR3 DNA sequence: TGTGCCAGCAGCTCGGACCCTAGGACTGAAGCTTTCTTT. The encoded protein is CASSSDPRTEAFF. The chain recombines TRBV3-1 (or the pseudogene TRBV3-2) with TRBJ1-1; the D is unclear. This CDR3 has 13 amino acids. Looked up from germline, CDR1 is LGHDT and CDR2 is YNNKEL (reference sequence). V was clipped by 5 bases and J by 5 bases, with 12 bases between them.